This T cell receptor beta chain came from a study of shared T cell receptors in the human thymus. V shed 4 bases and J shed 6 bases, with 12 bases lying between them. The CDR3 length is 14 residues. CDR1 LGHNA and CDR2 YSLEER come from the germline V gene. Produced via immunoSEQ multiplex PCR; TCRdb's table is partial and in-frame only. Here the sample spans over 60,000 clones, around 96% being singletons. The chain recombines TRBV4-3 with TRBJ2-2; D unresolved. Sample: thymocytes. The source is a human donor. The CDR3 spells CASSPGRSPGELFF. The CDR3 DNA sequence: TGCGCCAGCAGCCCCGGACGTTCCCCCGGGGAGCTGTTTTTT.